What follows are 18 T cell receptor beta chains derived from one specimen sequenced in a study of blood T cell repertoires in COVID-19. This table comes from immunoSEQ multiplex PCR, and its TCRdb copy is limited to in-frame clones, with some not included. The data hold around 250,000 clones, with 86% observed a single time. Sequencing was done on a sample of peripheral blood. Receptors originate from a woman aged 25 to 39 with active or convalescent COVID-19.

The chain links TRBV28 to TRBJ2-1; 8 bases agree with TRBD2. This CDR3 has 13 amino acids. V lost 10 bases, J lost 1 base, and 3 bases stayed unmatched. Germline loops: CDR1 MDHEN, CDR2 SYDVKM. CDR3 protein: CATSGGSYNEQFF. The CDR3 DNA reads TGTGCCACCTCGGGGGGGTCCTACAATGAGCAGTTCTTC.

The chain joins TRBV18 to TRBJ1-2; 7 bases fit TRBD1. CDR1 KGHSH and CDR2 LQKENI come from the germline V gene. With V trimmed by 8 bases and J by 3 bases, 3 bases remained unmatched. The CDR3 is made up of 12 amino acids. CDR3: CASVTGDYGYTF. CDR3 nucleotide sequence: TGTGCCAGCGTCACAGGGGACTATGGCTACACCTTC. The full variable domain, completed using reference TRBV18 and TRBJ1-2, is NAGVMQNPRHLVRRRGQEARLRCSPMKGHSHVYWYRQLPEEGLKFMVYLQKENIIDESGMPKERFSAEFPKEGPSILRIQQVVRGDSAAYFCASVTGDYGYTFGSGTRLTVV.

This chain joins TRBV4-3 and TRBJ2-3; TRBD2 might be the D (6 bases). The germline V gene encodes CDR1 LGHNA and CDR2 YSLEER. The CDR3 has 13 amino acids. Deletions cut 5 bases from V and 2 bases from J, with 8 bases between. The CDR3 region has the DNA TGCGCCAGCAGCTCGGGGGTCACAGATACGCAGTATTTT. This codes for CASSSGVTDTQYF.

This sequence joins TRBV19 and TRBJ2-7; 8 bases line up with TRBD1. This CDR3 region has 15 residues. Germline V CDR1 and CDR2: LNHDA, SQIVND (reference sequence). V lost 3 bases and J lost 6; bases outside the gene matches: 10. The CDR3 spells CASSIPGQGTAEQYF. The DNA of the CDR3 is TGTGCCAGTAGTATTCCCGGACAGGGTACTGCCGAGCAGTACTTC.

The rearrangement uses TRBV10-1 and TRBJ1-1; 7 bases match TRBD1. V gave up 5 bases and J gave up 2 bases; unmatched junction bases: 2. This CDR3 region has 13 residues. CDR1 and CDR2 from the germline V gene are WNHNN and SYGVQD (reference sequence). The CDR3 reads CASSRDRNTEAFF. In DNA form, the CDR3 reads TGCGCCAGCAGTCGGGACAGAAACACTGAAGCTTTCTTT.

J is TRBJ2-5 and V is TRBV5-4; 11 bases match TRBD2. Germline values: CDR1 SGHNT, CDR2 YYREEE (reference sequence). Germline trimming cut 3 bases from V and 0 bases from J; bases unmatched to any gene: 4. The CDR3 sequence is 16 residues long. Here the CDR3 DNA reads TGTGCCAGCAGCTCGCCGACTAGCGGGAACCAAGAGACCCAGTACTTC. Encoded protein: CASSSPTSGNQETQYF.

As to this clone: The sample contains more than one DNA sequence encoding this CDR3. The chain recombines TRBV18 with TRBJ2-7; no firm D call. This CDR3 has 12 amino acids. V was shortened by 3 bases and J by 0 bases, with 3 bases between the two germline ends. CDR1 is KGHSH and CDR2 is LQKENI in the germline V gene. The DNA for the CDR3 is TGTGCCAGCTCACCTAGCTCCTACGAGCAGTACTTC. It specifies CASSPSSYEQYF.

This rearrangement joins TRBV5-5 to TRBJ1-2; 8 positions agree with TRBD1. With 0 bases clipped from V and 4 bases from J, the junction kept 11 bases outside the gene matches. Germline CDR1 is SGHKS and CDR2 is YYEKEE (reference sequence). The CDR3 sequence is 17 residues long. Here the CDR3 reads CASSLEEGQAQTYGYTF. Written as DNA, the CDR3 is TGTGCCAGCAGCTTGGAAGAGGGACAGGCCCAAACCTATGGCTACACCTTC.

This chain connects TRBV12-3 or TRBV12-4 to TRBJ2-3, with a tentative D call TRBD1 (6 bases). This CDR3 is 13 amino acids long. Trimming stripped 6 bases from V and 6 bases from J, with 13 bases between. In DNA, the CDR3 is TGTGCCAGCAGACTCACAGGGATCGATACGCAGTATTTT. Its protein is CASRLTGIDTQYF.

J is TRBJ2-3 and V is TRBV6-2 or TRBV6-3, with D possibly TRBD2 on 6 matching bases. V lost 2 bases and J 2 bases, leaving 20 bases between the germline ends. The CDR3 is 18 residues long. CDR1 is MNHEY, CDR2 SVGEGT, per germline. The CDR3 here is CASSYTNILAFYTDTQYF. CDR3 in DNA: TGTGCCAGCAGTTACACTAACATACTAGCCTTTTACACAGATACGCAGTATTTT.

In nucleotides, the CDR3 is TGTGCCAGCAGCTTAGGGACTAGTGGGGAGACCCAGTACTTC. It encodes CASSLGTSGETQYF. This chain uses TRBV7-3 with TRBJ2-5; 8 nucleotides line up with TRBD2. Per the germline V gene, CDR1 is SGHTA and CDR2 is FQGTGA. The CDR3 loop spans 14 amino acids. After removal of 2 bases from V and 5 bases from J, the junction contained 4 bases not matched to a gene.

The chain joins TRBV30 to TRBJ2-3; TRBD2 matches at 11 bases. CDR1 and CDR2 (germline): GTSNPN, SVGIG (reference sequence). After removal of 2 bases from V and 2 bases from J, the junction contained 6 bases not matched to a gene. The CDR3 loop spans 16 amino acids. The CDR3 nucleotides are TGTGCCTGGAGTTTGGGGACTAGCGGAAACACAGATACGCAGTATTTT. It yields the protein CAWSLGTSGNTDTQYF.

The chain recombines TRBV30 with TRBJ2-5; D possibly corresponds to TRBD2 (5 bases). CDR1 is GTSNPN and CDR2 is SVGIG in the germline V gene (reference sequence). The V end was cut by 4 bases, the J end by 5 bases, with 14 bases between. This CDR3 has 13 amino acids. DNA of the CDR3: TGTGCCTGGACTCGATACTCGGGGGAGACCCAGTACTTC. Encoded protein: CAWTRYSGETQYF.

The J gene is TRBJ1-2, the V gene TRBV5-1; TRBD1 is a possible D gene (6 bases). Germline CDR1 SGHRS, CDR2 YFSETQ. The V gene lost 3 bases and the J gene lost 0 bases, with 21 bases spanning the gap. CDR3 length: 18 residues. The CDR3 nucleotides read TGCGCCAGCAGCTCCTTACCTCTCCTACAGGGTGCTAACTATGGCTACACCTTC. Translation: CASSSLPLLQGANYGYTF. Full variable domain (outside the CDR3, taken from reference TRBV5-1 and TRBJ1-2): KAGVTQTPRYLIKTRGQQVTLSCSPISGHRSVSWYQQTPGQGLQFLFEYFSETQRNKGNFPGRFSGRQFSNSRSEMNVSTLELGDSALYLCASSSLPLLQGANYGYTFGSGTRLTVV.

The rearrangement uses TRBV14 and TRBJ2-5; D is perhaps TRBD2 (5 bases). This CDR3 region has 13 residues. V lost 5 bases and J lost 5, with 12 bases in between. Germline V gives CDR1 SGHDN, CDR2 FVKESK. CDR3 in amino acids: CASSAGSGETQYF. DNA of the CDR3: TGTGCCAGCAGCGCTGGGTCGGGGGAGACCCAGTACTTC.

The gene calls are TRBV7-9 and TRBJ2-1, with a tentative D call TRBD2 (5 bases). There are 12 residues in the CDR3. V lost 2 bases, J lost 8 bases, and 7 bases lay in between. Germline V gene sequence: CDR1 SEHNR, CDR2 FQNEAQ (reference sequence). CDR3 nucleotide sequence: TGTGCCAGCAGCTTAATCGGGGATGAGCAGTTCTTC. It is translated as CASSLIGDEQFF.

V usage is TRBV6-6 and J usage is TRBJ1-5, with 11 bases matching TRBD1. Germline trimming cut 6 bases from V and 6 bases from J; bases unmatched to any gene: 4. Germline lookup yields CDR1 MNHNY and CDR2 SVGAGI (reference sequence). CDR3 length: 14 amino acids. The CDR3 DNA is TGTGCCAGCAGCCAGGGACAGGGGGTTCAGCCCCAGCATTTT. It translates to CASSQGQGVQPQHF.

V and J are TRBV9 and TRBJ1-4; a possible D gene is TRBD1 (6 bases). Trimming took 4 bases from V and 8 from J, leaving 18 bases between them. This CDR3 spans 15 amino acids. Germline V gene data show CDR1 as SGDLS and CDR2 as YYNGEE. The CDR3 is CASSSSGGADEKLFF. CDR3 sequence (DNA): TGTGCCAGCAGCTCTAGCGGGGGGGCAGACGAAAAACTGTTTTTT.